This entry is about one TCR beta chain. The data derive from a study of blood T cell repertoires in COVID-19. Background on the study: The United States, Italy and Spain supplied acute and convalescent COVID-19 samples. Sources were T cells, B-cell-depleted T cells, or PBMCs; the material itself was cDNA or gDNA.

In the original processing: Estimated nucleated cell counts came from reference gene primer amplification. Method: immunoSEQ multiplex PCR; TCRdb's copy keeps in-frame clones and lacks some. That table is the source of V, J and clone size, and D and trimming were worked out from the DNA. The sample comprises 380,000 or so clones, around 90% of which are singletons, and approximately 2% rests with the top ten. In germline, CDR1 is MNHEY, CDR2 SVGAGI. The CDR3 covers 15 residues. Trimming removed 4 bases from V and 5 bases from J; junction bases left unmatched: 10. Participants were aged roughly 18 to 90 years from about two dozen US areas.

The sample was PBMCs or T cells enriched from blood (not recorded which). The receptor's source is a woman aged 40-49 years with acute COVID-19. V usage is TRBV6-5 and J usage is TRBJ2-5; 7 bases agree with TRBD1. CDR3 in amino acids: CASSFGAGGSETQYF. As DNA, the CDR3 is TGTGCCAGCAGTTTCGGGGCAGGGGGTAGCGAGACCCAGTACTTC.